The 5 T cell receptor beta chains below come from one sample, sequenced in a study of T cell repertoires in cytomegalovirus infection. Their cognate antigens are unknown. One entry per CDR3 protein results from TCRdb running MiXCR on the reads. The sample contains 55,000 to 70,000 distinct CDR3 sequences, more than 25% of which appear only once. The sequencing input was PBMCs, sequenced either directly or after in vitro stimulation (not recorded which). These receptors all stem from a human donor in good health (CMV status not recorded). Some clones in this sample may be carry-over from other donors' samples.

This chain uses TRBV11-2 with TRBJ2-7; 11 nucleotides line up with TRBD2. Germline CDR1 and CDR2: SGHAT and FQNNGV. The ends lost 4 bases at V and 5 bases at J; junction bases unmatched: 4. The CDR3 length is 14 residues. CDR3 residues: CASSSTSGVDEQYF. DNA of the CDR3: TGTGCCAGCAGCTCGACTAGCGGGGTGGACGAGCAGTACTTC.

This clonotype was counted between two and nine times. V gene TRBV4-2 combines with J gene TRBJ1-3; TRBD1 matches at 8 bases. The CDR3 runs to 18 residues. After removal of 1 base from V and 8 bases from J, the junction contained 16 bases not matched to a gene. Germline CDR1 and CDR2: LGHNA and YNFKEQ. The CDR3 loop is CASSQAPTGQGGSDTIYF. DNA of the CDR3: TGTGCCAGCAGCCAAGCTCCGACCGGACAGGGAGGGTCGGACACCATATATTTT.

The chain carries TRBV20-1 and TRBJ2-3; 11 bases agree with TRBD2. The ends lost 6 bases at V and 2 bases at J; junction bases unmatched: 19. This CDR3 comprises 19 residues. Germline V lookup: CDR1 DFQATT, CDR2 SNEGSKA (reference sequence). The CDR3 region has the DNA TGCAGTGCCATCCCCCTTTCGGGACTAGCGGCCGGTGTCACAGATACGCAGTATTTT. The encoded protein is CSAIPLSGLAAGVTDTQYF.

As concerns this clonotype: Because the CDR3 is missing its conserved closing phenylalanine or tryptophan, this is likely a read error. The chain carries TRBV29-1 and TRBJ2-1, with D perhaps given as TRBD1 or TRBD2 (5 bases each). Germline V gene lookup returns CDR1 SQVTM and CDR2 ANQGSEA. The CDR3 spans 14 residues. Trimming took off 6 bases at V and 3 bases at J, with 15 bases between the two ends. The DNA for the CDR3 is TGCAGCGTGAGACGGGGCAGGCGCTACAATGAGCAGTTCCTC. As protein: CSVRRGRRYNEQFL.

A single count supports this clonotype. J is TRBJ2-7 and V is TRBV3-1, with D possibly being TRBD2 (6 bases). Germline V lookup: CDR1 LGHDT, CDR2 YNNKEL (reference sequence). The V end lost 3 bases, the J end lost 2 bases, and 17 bases lay between the germline ends. There are 16 residues in the CDR3. The CDR3 here is CASSHPFGRGAYEQYF. The CDR3 nucleotides read TGTGCCAGCAGCCACCCATTCGGGCGGGGAGCCTACGAGCAGTACTTC.